This TCR beta chain is drawn from a study of shared clonotypes between healthy human individuals (dated by TCRdb to the early 2020s). A note on the overall study: The cohort included three men and two women between 18 and 49 years of age. Libraries were prepared and TCR repertoires were sequenced by different laboratories using diverse techniques, in order to increase sequencing depth and limit assay-specific biases. To estimate repertoire size and how much clonotypes are shared between individuals, the study performed deep sequencing of blood TCR repertoires from five healthy adults. Leukapheresis yielded between about 0.94 and 9 billion PBMCs per donor. For each donor, CD4 naive and CD4 memory were each run on three plates, CD8 naive on two plates, and CD8 memory on one plate. Results and caveats for the whole study, not just this receptor: Sampling was restricted to blood, and TCR repertoires in tissues likely differ from the TCR repertoires found in blood. Naive subsets generally had larger estimated clonotype richness than memory subsets. Around 5% of naive CD4, more than 3% of naive CD8, 2.3% of memory CD4, and over 0.35% of memory CD8 clonotypes were shared across several donors. Incomplete sequencing was indicated by rarefaction of sorted-subset datasets, despite the large sequencing depth. Higher generation probabilities were observed for clonotypes shared by all four sorted-subset donors than for non-shared clonotypes. The small number of donors limited the genetic and exposure-history diversity represented. Pairwise subsampling led to the expectation that sequencing depth would affect the degree of clonotype sharing among donors.

The donors were healthy, HIV-negative adults who had no recently reported acute infections or vaccinations. All donors were Caucasian adults living in Nashville, Tennessee, USA. CD4+ T cells were enriched by magnetic negative selection; naive cells were then positively selected on CD45RA, and the negative fraction formed the memory subset. Blood was collected by leukapheresis, and PBMCs were isolated by Ficoll-Histopaque density gradient centrifugation and then cryopreserved in liquid nitrogen vapor phase. Purity and quantity of every magnetically sorted T cell population were checked by analytical flow cytometry. Genomic DNA was isolated from each sorted fraction and quantified by UV absorbance on a Nanodrop 2000c. In the case of this clone: No cognate antigen has been identified for it. No base qualities exist here, and no much larger clone lies one base off it.

Unmatched junction bases come to 12, with V trimmed by 5 bases and J by 3 bases. The germline V gene specifies SGHAT as CDR1 and FQNNGV as CDR2. Including cysteine and phenylalanine, the CDR3 has 17 amino acids. The only DNA kept is the CDR3, 51 bases in frame from the first base. TCR CDR3 regions were amplified from genomic DNA by multiplex PCR using the deep immunoSEQ assay. Extracted genomic DNA from each cell subset was distributed evenly across all wells of several immunoSEQ 96-well plates, and each plate was treated as a replicate. For sorted subsets, about 210 ng of genomic DNA, equivalent to 25,000 to 35,000 T cell genomes, went into each replicate PCR. The purified libraries were quantified using a Qubit 3.0 fluorometer, sized with a Bioanalyzer 2100, and then quantified again using the KAPA Library Quantification kit. Every immunoSEQ 96-well plate was sequenced on a separate single-read 150-cycle Illumina NextSeq 550 flow cell. The paper's processing steps were these. Because only junctional sequences without quality scores were contained in the immunoSEQ output, filtering matching that applied to full-length reads could not be performed. Sequences were annotated with PyIR, a Python wrapper for IgBLAST v1.9, using IMGT germline references to assign V/J genes and CDR3. Reads with weak V/J assignments (E-value above 1e-6), missing CDR3, stop codons, out-of-frame junctions, or ambiguous translated residues were removed. V3J clonotypes were defined as sequences sharing the same inferred V gene, J gene, and CDR3 amino acid sequence. Percentage overlap between repertoires was calculated by dividing the number of shared unique clonotypes by the size of the smaller repertoire. RTK rarefaction, the Chao1 estimator, and Recon v2.1 estimates of unobserved clonotypes were used to assess repertoire richness. OLGA was used to compute generation probabilities for all TCRbeta clonotypes that the gDNA method yielded from a handful of donors. TCRdb provides this immuneACCESS table in a form limited to in-frame rearrangements. Some clones are lacking; in checked studies, under half of them reflect an unresolved V gene, and why the rest are absent is not known. That table is the source of V, J and clone size, and D and trimming were worked out from the DNA. The sample has 2 million to 3 million clones on record, around nine tenths of them singletons. 0.11% to 0.15% of the sample is held by the ten biggest clonotypes.

The sequenced material came from naive CD4+ T cells sorted from blood. Read against the paper, the sample's cell subset or site label means: CD45RA+ positively selected. The rearrangement combines TRBV11-2 with TRBJ2-2; 7 junctional bases match TRBD1. The receptor was derived from a man in his late teens or twenties in good health. The CDR3 has the sequence CASSIPWTGSHTGELFF. The DNA reads as follows: TGTGCCAGCAGCATTCCATGGACAGGTTCACACACCGGGGAGCTGTTTTTT.